Listed below are T cell receptor beta chains from one sample, sequenced in a study of T-cell memory formation after mild COVID-19. From the 5' RACE reads, TCRdb called clonotypes with MiXCR, one entry per CDR3 protein. The profile shows 530,000 or so distinct CDR3 sequences, roughly 17% of them singletons. What was sequenced was PBMCs or a T cell subset sorted from them (not recorded which). These receptors originate from an adult woman who had mild COVID-19 (a few samples of this study predate the infection). Cell type and time point are not known. The CDR3 runs from the conserved cysteine through the conserved F or W. The size of a clone is reported for some rows only, either as once, few or many, or as a class for expanded clones.

v_call: TRBV18
cdr3_length: 14
clone_size: few
j_call: TRBJ2-5
cdr3_aa: CASSPSNTQGTQYF

v_call: TRBV19
cdr3_length: 13
clone_size: .
j_call: TRBJ2-4
cdr3_aa: CASSHGPKNGEYF

v_call: TRBV29-1
cdr3_length: 12
clone_size: .
j_call: TRBJ2-7
cdr3_aa: CSVVAGPYEQYF

v_call: TRBV4-3
cdr3_length: 16
clone_size: few
j_call: TRBJ2-3
cdr3_aa: CASSQALRGSTDTQYF

v_call: TRBV14
cdr3_length: 13
clone_size: few
j_call: TRBJ2-7
cdr3_aa: CASSWGWGGEQYF

v_call: TRBV10-3
cdr3_length: 12
clone_size: .
j_call: TRBJ2-7
cdr3_aa: CAGGAVSYEQYF

v_call: TRBV5-1
cdr3_length: 18
clone_size: few
j_call: TRBJ2-3
cdr3_aa: CASSLVLGTGGFTDTQYF

v_call: TRBV19
cdr3_length: 20
clone_size: .
j_call: TRBJ2-7
cdr3_aa: CASSILPMITGTYDSYEQYF

v_call: TRBV28
cdr3_length: 17
clone_size: .
j_call: TRBJ2-7
cdr3_aa: CASSRRRLTSQQGEQYF

v_call: TRBV30
cdr3_length: 15
clone_size: few
j_call: TRBJ1-6
cdr3_aa: CAWSRRTGAISPLHF

v_call: TRBV18
cdr3_length: 16
clone_size: few
j_call: TRBJ2-7
cdr3_aa: CASSPGRTGGMYEQYF

v_call: TRBV6-5
cdr3_length: 16
clone_size: .
j_call: TRBJ2-6
cdr3_aa: CASRGMGRSGANVLTF

v_call: TRBV6-1
cdr3_length: 15
clone_size: .
j_call: TRBJ1-6
cdr3_aa: CASSARDRGLSPLHF

v_call: TRBV19
cdr3_length: 13
clone_size: few
j_call: TRBJ2-1
cdr3_aa: CASSYALAGEQFF

v_call: TRBV27
cdr3_length: 15
clone_size: many
j_call: TRBJ2-3
cdr3_aa: CASSWSDGRTDTQYF

v_call: TRBV27
cdr3_length: 17
clone_size: few
j_call: TRBJ2-7
cdr3_aa: CASSLGQVVPHLDEQYF

v_call: TRBV29-1
cdr3_length: 12
clone_size: .
j_call: TRBJ2-1
cdr3_aa: CSVEQAGNEQFF

v_call: TRBV29-1
cdr3_length: 12
clone_size: many
j_call: TRBJ2-7
cdr3_aa: CSVEDGRDEQYF

v_call: TRBV23-1
cdr3_length: 11
clone_size: many
j_call: TRBJ2-7
cdr3_aa: CASVGLGGQYF

v_call: TRBV7-9
cdr3_length: 16
clone_size: .
j_call: TRBJ2-2
cdr3_aa: CASSSSSGKDTGELFF

v_call: TRBV20-1
cdr3_length: 11
clone_size: few
j_call: TRBJ2-5
cdr3_aa: CSASRRGAQYF

v_call: TRBV9
cdr3_length: 13
clone_size: few
j_call: TRBJ2-1
cdr3_aa: CASSAWDYNEQFF

v_call: TRBV7-9
cdr3_length: 12
clone_size: few
j_call: TRBJ1-5
cdr3_aa: CASRSGNQPQHF

v_call: TRBV9
cdr3_length: 14
clone_size: .
j_call: TRBJ2-5
cdr3_aa: CASSAGRQQETQYF

v_call: TRBV12-3/TRBV12-4
cdr3_length: 14
clone_size: .
j_call: TRBJ1-1
cdr3_aa: CASTPLGQSTEAFF

v_call: TRBV25-1
cdr3_length: 12
clone_size: .
j_call: TRBJ1-5
cdr3_aa: CASSEYGQPQHF

v_call: TRBV12-3/TRBV12-4
cdr3_length: 14
clone_size: .
j_call: TRBJ2-7
cdr3_aa: CASSLARRAYEQYF

v_call: TRBV5-6
cdr3_length: 11
clone_size: .
j_call: TRBJ2-1
cdr3_aa: CASSLQYEQFF